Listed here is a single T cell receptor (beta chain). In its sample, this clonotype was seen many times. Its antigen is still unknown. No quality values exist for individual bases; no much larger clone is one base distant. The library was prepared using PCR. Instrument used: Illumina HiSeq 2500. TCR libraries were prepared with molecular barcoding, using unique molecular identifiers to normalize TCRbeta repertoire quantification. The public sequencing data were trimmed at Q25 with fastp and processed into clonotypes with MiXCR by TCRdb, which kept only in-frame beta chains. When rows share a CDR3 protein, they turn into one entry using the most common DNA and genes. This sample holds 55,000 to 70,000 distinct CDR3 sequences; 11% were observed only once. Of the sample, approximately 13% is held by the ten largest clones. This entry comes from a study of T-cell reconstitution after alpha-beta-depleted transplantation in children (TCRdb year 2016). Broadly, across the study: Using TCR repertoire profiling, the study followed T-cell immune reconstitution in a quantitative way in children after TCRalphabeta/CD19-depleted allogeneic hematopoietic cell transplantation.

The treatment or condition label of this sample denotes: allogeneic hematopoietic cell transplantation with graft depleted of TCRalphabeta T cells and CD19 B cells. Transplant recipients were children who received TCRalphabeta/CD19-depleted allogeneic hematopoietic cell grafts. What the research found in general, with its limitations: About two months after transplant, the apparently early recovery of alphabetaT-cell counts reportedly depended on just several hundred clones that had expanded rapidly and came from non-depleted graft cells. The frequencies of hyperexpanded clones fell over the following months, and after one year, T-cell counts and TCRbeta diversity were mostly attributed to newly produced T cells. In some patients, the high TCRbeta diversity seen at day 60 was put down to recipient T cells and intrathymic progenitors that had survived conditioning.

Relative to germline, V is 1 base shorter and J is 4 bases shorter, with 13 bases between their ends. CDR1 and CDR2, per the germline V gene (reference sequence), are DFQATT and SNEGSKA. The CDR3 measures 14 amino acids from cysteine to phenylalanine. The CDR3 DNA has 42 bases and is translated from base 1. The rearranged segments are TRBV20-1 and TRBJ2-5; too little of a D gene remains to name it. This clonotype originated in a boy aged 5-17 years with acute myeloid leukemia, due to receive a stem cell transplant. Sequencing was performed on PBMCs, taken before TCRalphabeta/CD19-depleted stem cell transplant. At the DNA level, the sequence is TGCAGTGCTAGAGCCCCCCTCAAGCGAGAGACCCAGTACTTC. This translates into CSARAPLKRETQYF.